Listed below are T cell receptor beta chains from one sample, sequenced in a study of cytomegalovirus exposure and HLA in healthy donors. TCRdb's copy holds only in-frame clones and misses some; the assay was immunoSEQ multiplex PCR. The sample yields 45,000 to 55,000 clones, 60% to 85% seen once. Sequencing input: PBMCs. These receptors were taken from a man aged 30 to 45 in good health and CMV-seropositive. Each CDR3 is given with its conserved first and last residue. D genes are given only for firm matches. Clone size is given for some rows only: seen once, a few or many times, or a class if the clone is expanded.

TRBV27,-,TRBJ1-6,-,CASRVGEAYNSPLHF,TGTGCCAGCAGGGTAGGAGAAGCCTATAATTCACCCCTCCACTTT
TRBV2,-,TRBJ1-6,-,CASRLNPTNNSPLHF,TGTGCCAGCAGACTCAACCCAACTAATAATTCACCCCTCCACTTT
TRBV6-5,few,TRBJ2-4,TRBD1,CASSGTGRTNIQYF,TGTGCCAGCAGCGGGACAGGGCGTACTAACATTCAGTACTTC
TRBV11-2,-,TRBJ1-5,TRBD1,CASSRTGVGNQPQHF,TGTGCCAGCAGCCGGACAGGGGTGGGCAATCAGCCCCAGCATTTT
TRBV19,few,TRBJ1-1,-,CASSLNTEAFF,TGTGCCAGTTCTTTGAACACTGAAGCTTTCTTT
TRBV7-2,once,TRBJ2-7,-,CASSLVLAIGEQYF,TGTGCCAGCAGCTTAGTCCTAGCGATTGGCGAGCAGTACTTC
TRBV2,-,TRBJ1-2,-,CASSEVPQGREYGYTF,TGTGCCAGCAGTGAAGTCCCGCAGGGGCGGGAGTATGGCTACACCTTC
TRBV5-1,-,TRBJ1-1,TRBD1,CASSLNGQGRGTEAFF,TGCGCCAGCAGCCTAAATGGGCAGGGCAGGGGGACTGAAGCTTTCTTT
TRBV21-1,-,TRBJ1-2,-,CASSSRPRGFSRDYGYTF,TGTGCCAGCAGCAGCCGCCCCCGGGGGTTCAGCCGGGACTATGGCTACACCTTC
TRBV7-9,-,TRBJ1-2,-,CASSSTTRDHTF,TGTGCCAGCAGCTCAACCACGCGTGATCACACCTTC
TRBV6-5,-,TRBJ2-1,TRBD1,CASSSLDRGLYEQFF,TGTGCCAGCAGTTCACTGGACAGGGGGCTCTATGAGCAGTTCTTC
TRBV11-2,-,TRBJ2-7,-,CASSSSTGFGDEQYF,TGTGCCAGCAGCTCATCAACAGGGTTTGGGGACGAGCAGTACTTC
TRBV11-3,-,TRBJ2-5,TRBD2,CASSPGLADLQETQYF,TGTGCCAGCAGCCCGGGACTAGCGGACTTACAAGAGACCCAGTACTTC
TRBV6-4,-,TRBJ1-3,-,CASSDSSHGLWNTIYF,TGTGCCAGCAGTGACTCGAGTCACGGGTTGTGGAACACCATATATTTT
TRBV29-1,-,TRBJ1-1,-,CSVNRVTEAFF,TGCAGCGTTAACAGGGTTACTGAAGCTTTCTTT
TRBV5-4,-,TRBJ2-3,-,CASSRDFSGDTQYF,TGTGCCAGCAGCAGGGACTTTAGTGGGGATACGCAGTATTTT
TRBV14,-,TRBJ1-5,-,CASSQSGLSPQHF,TGTGCCAGCAGCCAATCAGGGTTGTCCCCCCAGCATTTT
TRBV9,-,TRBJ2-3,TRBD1,CASSVGSSGQGLADTQYF,TGTGCCAGCAGCGTAGGTTCTTCCGGACAGGGTCTTGCAGATACGCAGTATTTT
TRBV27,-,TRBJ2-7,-,CASGGGSRSYEQYF,TGTGCCAGCGGAGGAGGGAGTAGGTCCTACGAGCAGTACTTC
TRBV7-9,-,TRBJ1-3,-,CASSPRGQFSGNTIYF,TGTGCCAGCAGCCCCCGAGGACAGTTCTCTGGAAACACCATATATTTT
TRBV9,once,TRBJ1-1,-,CASSDPGRENTEAFF,TGTGCCAGCAGCGACCCCGGGAGGGAGAACACTGAAGCTTTCTTT
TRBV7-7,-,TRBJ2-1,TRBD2,CASSLGLAGGSEQFF,TGTGCCAGCAGCTTAGGGCTAGCGGGCGGGTCTGAGCAGTTCTTC